Detailed here is one TCR beta chain. Its specificity is unknown. What was sequenced were expressed TCRB transcripts, since all of the isolated RNA had been reverse transcribed. Produced via immunoSEQ multiplex PCR; TCRdb's table is partial and in-frame only. The sample includes hundreds of thousands of clones, approximately 13% of them seen just once. Germline CDR1 and CDR2: LGHNA and YNFKEQ. The germline V and J ends were trimmed by 4 bases and 2 bases, with 10 bases remaining between them. The CDR3 covers 14 residues. The data originate from a study of beta chain features in type 1 diabetes. Notes on the study in general: The study notes PCR might favor shorter templates equally in patients and controls.

Sequencing used naive CD4+ T cells from blood. The sequence came from a man aged 25 to 40 in good health. The chain combines TRBV4-2 with TRBJ2-3, with D hard to call. CDR3 sequence reads: CASSLGGLTDTQYF. In nucleotides, the CDR3 is TGTGCCAGCAGCCTTGGCGGCCTCACAGATACGCAGTATTTT.